This TCR beta chain derives from a study of blood T cell repertoires in COVID-19. Study as a whole: T cells, B-cell-depleted T cells, or PBMCs provided the cDNA or gDNA that served as material.

Germline CDR1 GTSNPN, CDR2 SVGIG (reference sequence). Trimming removed 0 bases at V and 8 bases at J, with 10 bases between. This CDR3 has 12 residues. Methods used by the authors: Counts of nucleated cells, estimated from reference gene primer amplification, were obtained. This table comes from immunoSEQ multiplex PCR, and its TCRdb copy is limited to in-frame clones, with some not included. That table gives V, J and clone size, and the DNA gave D and trimming. Of some 120,000 clones detected, 75% to 85% appear once; the ten largest clones hold 37%. This receptor was identified in a man aged 35 to 55 with active or convalescent COVID-19. The sample taken for sequencing was peripheral blood. V gene TRBV30 combines with J gene TRBJ1-1, with D perhaps matching TRBD1 (5 bases). The CDR3 DNA sequence: TGTGCCTGGAGTGTACAAGACAGCGAAGCTTTCTTT. Protein product: CAWSVQDSEAFF.